This T cell receptor beta chain came from a study of early T cells in non-severe SARS-CoV-2 infection. With V trimmed by 11 bases and J by 5 bases, 10 bases remained unmatched. This CDR3 has 13 amino acids. In germline, CDR1 is ENHRY, CDR2 SYGVKD. TCRdb re-called the 5' RACE reads with MiXCR, one entry per CDR3 protein. Here the sample spans tens of thousands of distinct CDR3 sequences, over 6% being singletons. The TCR sequence derives from an adult who was a healthcare worker with PCR-confirmed SARS-CoV-2 infection or an uninfected control (not recorded which). Sequencing input: whole blood. V usage is TRBV10-3 and J usage is TRBJ1-1; 8 bases match TRBD1. The DNA of the CDR3 is TGTGCCTTCGGACAGGGAAGGGATACTGAAGCTTTCTTT. The encoded protein is CAFGQGRDTEAFF.